Below, 8 T cell receptor beta chains from the same sample are listed, as sequenced in a study of T cell repertoires in cytomegalovirus infection. Each CDR3 protein is one row after TCRdb ran MiXCR on the reads. The sample carries under 300,000 distinct CDR3 sequences, 9% to 15% recorded once. The specimen was PBMCs. All receptors come from a human donor in good health (CMV status not recorded). Some clones in this sample may be carry-over from other donors' samples.

This clonotype was recorded many times. This chain joins TRBV7-2 and TRBJ2-5; no definite D call. V lost 6 bases and J 5 bases, leaving 10 bases between the germline ends. The germline gives CDR1 SGHTA, CDR2 FQGNSA. The CDR3 totals 12 residues. Here the CDR3 reads CASSPQLETQYF. DNA of the CDR3: TGTGCCAGCAGTCCCCAATTGGAGACCCAGTACTTC. Full variable domain (rest looked up from reference TRBV7-2 and TRBJ2-5): GAGVSQSPSNKVTEKGKDVELRCDPISGHTALYWYRQSLGQGLEFLIYFQGNSAPDKSGLPSDRFSAERTGGSVSTLTIQRTQQEDSAVYLCASSPQLETQYFGPGTRLLVL.

The V call is TRBV9, the J call TRBJ2-1; D call uncertain. This CDR3 contains 13 residues. The germline gives CDR1 SGDLS, CDR2 YYNGEE. V shed 3 bases and J shed 3 bases, with 7 bases lying between them. The CDR3 region is CASSADFYNEQFF. The CDR3 region has the DNA TGTGCCAGCAGCGCCGACTTCTACAATGAGCAGTTCTTC.

The chain uses TRBV2 and TRBJ2-5; 8 bases map to TRBD2. Unmatched junction bases numbered 7, after V lost 5 bases and J lost 5 bases. Germline V gene lookup returns CDR1 SNHLY and CDR2 FYNNEI. There are 14 residues in the CDR3. The CDR3 nucleotides read TGTGCCAGCAGTCCGGGACTAGGACGCGAGACCCAGTACTTC. It translates to CASSPGLGRETQYF.

This clonotype has a count of ten or more. The chain couples TRBV7-3 to TRBJ2-3; no clear D. The V gene lost 6 bases and the J gene lost 2 bases, with 12 bases spanning the gap. Germline values: CDR1 SGHTA, CDR2 FQGTGA. This CDR3 is 14 amino acids long. The CDR3 reads CASSRPFNTDTQYF. CDR3 nucleotides: TGTGCCAGCAGTCGTCCTTTTAACACAGATACGCAGTATTTT.

This clonotype was seen a few times. The chain recombines TRBV5-1 with TRBJ2-3; D is uncertain. Trimming took 4 bases from V and 5 from J, leaving 11 bases between them. Germline CDR1 SGHRS, CDR2 YFSETQ. The CDR3 sequence is 13 residues long. CDR3 region: CASSLGSRDTQYF. The CDR3 nucleotides read TGCGCCAGCAGCCTGGGTTCACGAGATACGCAGTATTTT.

Ten or more counts support this clonotype. The V call is TRBV7-9, the J call TRBJ2-1; no definite D call. Germline loops: CDR1 SEHNR, CDR2 FQNEAQ (reference sequence). The CDR3 length is 15 residues. V gave up 1 base and J gave up 8 bases, with 15 bases separating them. In DNA, the CDR3 is TGTGCCAGCAGCTTAGGCATGGTGTCTGGCGATGAGCAGTTCTTC. Translating it yields CASSLGMVSGDEQFF. Together with reference TRBV7-9 and TRBJ2-1, the CDR3 gives the full variable domain: DTGVSQNPRHKITKRGQNVTFRCDPISEHNRLYWYRQTLGQGPEFLTYFQNEAQLEKSRLLSDRFSAERPKGSFSTLEIQRTEQGDSAMYLCASSLGMVSGDEQFFGPGTRLTVL.

This clonotype was counted many times. This chain joins TRBV7-9 and TRBJ1-1, with D unresolved. The CDR3 spans 11 residues. Germline CDR1 is SEHNR and CDR2 is FQNEAQ (reference sequence). V gave up 1 base and J gave up 8 bases, with 5 bases separating them. The CDR3 region is CASSLGFEAFF. CDR3 nucleotide sequence: TGTGCCAGCAGCTTAGGCTTCGAAGCTTTCTTT.

This clonotype was counted between two and nine times. The V and J genes are TRBV6-2 or TRBV6-3 and TRBJ1-4; D remains unclear. V lost 2 bases, J lost 3 bases, and 7 bases lay in between. The CDR3 extends over 14 amino acids. The germline gives CDR1 MNHEY, CDR2 SVGEGT. The CDR3 spells CASSYVSSNEKLFF. CDR3 in DNA: TGTGCCAGCAGTTACGTGTCGTCTAATGAAAAACTGTTTTTT.